The 12 T cell receptor beta chains reported below all come from one sample, sequenced in a study of OX40 agonist ivuxolimab in advanced cancers. Data came from immunoSEQ multiplex PCR; TCRdb stores just in-frame clones and leaves some out. The sample includes approximately 49,000 clones, less than 90% of them seen just once. The sequencing here drew on CD4+ or CD8+ T cells sorted from blood, taken in a trial of the OX40 agonist ivuxolimab. These receptor sequences come from an adult with an advanced solid tumor such as melanoma, head and neck, liver or kidney cancer.

The chain recombines TRBV5-1 with TRBJ1-1; D is ambiguous. The germline V gene encodes CDR1 SGHRS and CDR2 YFSETQ. Trimming stripped 0 bases from V and 0 bases from J, with 6 bases between. There are 14 residues in the CDR3. DNA for the CDR3: TGCGCCAGCAGCTTGGCCGTACTGAACACTGAAGCTTTCTTT. Protein product: CASSLAVLNTEAFF.

The chain joins TRBV7-9 to TRBJ2-7; 9 bases are shared with TRBD1. The length of the CDR3 is 14 residues. J was trimmed by 3 bases and V by 5 bases; bases with no gene match: 5. The germline CDR1 and CDR2 sequences are SEHNR and FQNEAQ (reference sequence). The CDR3 loop is CASSPGTGFYEQYF. CDR3 sequence (DNA): TGTGCCAGCAGCCCCGGGACAGGGTTCTACGAGCAGTACTTC.

J is TRBJ1-1 and V is TRBV4-2, with D hard to call. The CDR3 runs 14 residues. Trimming removed 0 bases at V and 4 bases at J, with 9 bases between. CDR1 is LGHNA, CDR2 YNFKEQ, per germline. CDR3 residues: CASSQDRGVTEAFF. CDR3 DNA: TGTGCCAGCAGCCAAGATCGGGGTGTCACTGAAGCTTTCTTT.

The V call is TRBV7-3, the J call TRBJ1-2, with D possibly TRBD1 on 6 matching bases. This CDR3 is built from 11 residues. With 5 bases removed from V and 6 bases from J, the gap between germline ends came to 7 bases. Germline lookup yields CDR1 SGHTA and CDR2 FQGTGA. CDR3 bases: TGTGCCAGCAGCCCAGGGGATGGCTACACCTTC. It yields the protein CASSPGDGYTF.

The rearrangement uses TRBV27 and TRBJ1-5; D not certain. The CDR3 totals 15 residues. V was trimmed by 3 bases and J by 3 bases, leaving 12 bases between them. Germline CDR1 is MNHEY and CDR2 is SMNVEV (reference sequence). In nucleotides, the CDR3 is TGTGCCAGCAGTTTCAGATCAGGATCCAATCAGCCCCAGCATTTT. Amino acid sequence: CASSFRSGSNQPQHF.

The rearrangement links TRBV9 to TRBJ2-5; possibly TRBD1 for D (5 bases). The ends were cut back, 4 bases at V and 4 bases at J, with 11 bases in the middle. This CDR3 comprises 13 residues. The V gene's germline CDR1 is SGDLS and CDR2 YYNGEE. In DNA, the CDR3 is TGTGCCAGCAGCAACAGACAGACAGAGACCCAGTACTTC. Protein sequence: CASSNRQTETQYF.

The gene calls are TRBV2 and TRBJ2-7; 9 nucleotides line up with TRBD2. V dropped 5 bases and J dropped 3; count of bases not matched to a gene: 8. The CDR3 length is 15 residues. The germline V gene encodes CDR1 SNHLY and CDR2 FYNNEI. In DNA form, the CDR3 reads TGTGCCAGCAGTCCGAAGCGGGAGGACGGCTACGAGCAGTACTTC. Translating it yields CASSPKREDGYEQYF.

The genes are TRBV7-9 and TRBJ2-2; TRBD2 matches 12 bases. The CDR3 loop spans 19 amino acids. The V and J ends lost 3 bases and 0 bases, in that order; junction bases with no gene match: 8. CDR1 and CDR2 (germline): SEHNR, FQNEAQ (reference sequence). DNA of the CDR3: TGTGCCAGCAGCTTGGGGTCCCTAGCGGGAGGGTCGAACACCGGGGAGCTGTTTTTT. Its translation: CASSLGSLAGGSNTGELFF.

This clone appeared once. CDR3: CASSGISGRALNEQFF. CDR3 in DNA: TGTGCCAGCAGCGGGATCAGCGGGAGGGCCCTCAATGAGCAGTTCTTC. The chain recombines TRBV9 with TRBJ2-1; 10 nucleotides agree with TRBD2. This CDR3 region has 16 residues. V lost 3 bases, J lost 6 bases, and 9 bases stayed unmatched. Looked up from germline, CDR1 is SGDLS and CDR2 is YYNGEE.

In this sample, this clone turned up once. The chain recombines TRBV15 with TRBJ1-1; unclear D gene. This CDR3 spans 13 amino acids. The germline gives CDR1 LNHNV, CDR2 YYDKDF (reference sequence). Trimming cost V 4 bases and J 0 bases, with 6 bases left between them. Written as DNA, the CDR3 is TGTGCCACCAGCACAGCGATGAACACTGAAGCTTTCTTT. Amino acid sequence: CATSTAMNTEAFF. Full variable domain (missing parts from reference TRBV15 and TRBJ1-1): DAMVIQNPRYQVTQFGKPVTLSCSQTLNHNVMYWYQQKSSQAPKLLFHYYDKDFNNEADTPDNFQSRRPNTSFCFLDIRSPGLGDTAMYLCATSTAMNTEAFFGQGTRLTVV.

This chain links TRBV11-2 with TRBJ1-2; 9 nucleotides align to TRBD1. In germline, CDR1 is SGHAT, CDR2 FQNNGV. The CDR3 loop spans 16 amino acids. V was clipped by 4 bases and J by 6 bases; unmatched bases: 12. CDR3 sequence: CASSYSLGTGRDGYTF. CDR3 sequence (DNA): TGTGCCAGCAGCTATTCCTTGGGGACAGGGAGGGATGGCTACACCTTC.

This sequence joins TRBV2 and TRBJ1-4; D unclear. Trimming took off 0 bases at V and 8 bases at J, with 10 bases between the two ends. Germline V CDR1 and CDR2: SNHLY, FYNNEI. The CDR3 consists of 14 residues. The CDR3 DNA reads as TGTGCCAGCAGTGAAGCAGAGTCTCGGGAAAAACTGTTTTTT. It encodes CASSEAESREKLFF.